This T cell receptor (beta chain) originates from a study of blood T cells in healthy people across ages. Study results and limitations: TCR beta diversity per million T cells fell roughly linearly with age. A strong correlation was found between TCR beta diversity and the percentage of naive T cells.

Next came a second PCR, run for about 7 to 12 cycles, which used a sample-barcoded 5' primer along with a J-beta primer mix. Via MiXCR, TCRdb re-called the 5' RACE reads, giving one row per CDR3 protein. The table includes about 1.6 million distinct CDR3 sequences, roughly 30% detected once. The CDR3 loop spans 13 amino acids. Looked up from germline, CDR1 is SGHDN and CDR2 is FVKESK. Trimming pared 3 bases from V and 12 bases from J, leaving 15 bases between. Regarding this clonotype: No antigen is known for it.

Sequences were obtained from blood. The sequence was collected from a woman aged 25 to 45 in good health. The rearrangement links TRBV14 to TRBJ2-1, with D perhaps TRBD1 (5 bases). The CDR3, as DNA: TGTGCCAGCAGCCAGCACTTGGACATTGGGCAGTTCTTC. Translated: CASSQHLDIGQFF.